These 24 T cell receptor beta chains were sequenced from one sample in a study of PD-1 blockade in classical Hodgkin lymphoma. Specified time point: cycle 4 day 1 (C4D1), after 5 to 7 weeks of nivolumab. All patients relapsed after autologous stem cell transplantation, and brentuximab vedotin exposure varied. Assay used: immunoSEQ multiplex PCR; TCRdb lists only in-frame clones, some missing. The sample consists of some 50,000 clones, around 74% of them appearing once. Specimen: peripheral blood mononuclear cells (PBMCs), collected before the fourth cycle of nivolumab. These TCRs come from a human donor with classical Hodgkin lymphoma.

The chain combines TRBV19 with TRBJ1-5; TRBD1 is a possible D gene (6 bases). The germline gives CDR1 LNHDA, CDR2 SQIVND (reference sequence). This CDR3 is built from 16 residues. Trimming removed 3 bases from V and 0 bases from J, with 12 bases in between. CDR3 sequence: CASSIRGGISNQPQHF. Written as DNA, the CDR3 is TGTGCCAGTAGTATCAGGGGAGGGATTAGCAATCAGCCCCAGCATTTT.

J is TRBJ1-2 and V is TRBV19, with D perhaps TRBD1 (6 bases). Germline V gene lookup returns CDR1 LNHDA and CDR2 SQIVND (reference sequence). The CDR3 is made up of 15 amino acids. V lost 7 bases and J 4 bases, leaving 19 bases between the germline ends. The CDR3 loop reads CASNWRGGLTYGYTF. CDR3 in DNA: TGTGCCAGTAACTGGCGGGGGGGGCTCACCTATGGCTACACCTTC.

With regard to this clone: Compared with germline, one end of the junction differs, possibly owing to a read error. V usage is TRBV5-4 and J usage is TRBJ2-1; D unresolved. This CDR3 has 13 amino acids. Germline V lookup: CDR1 SGHNT, CDR2 YYREEE (reference sequence). CDR3 sequence: CASSLVSHNEQFF. DNA of the CDR3: TGTGCCAGCAGCTTGGTCTCCCACAATGAGCAGTTCTTC.

The rearrangement links TRBV9 to TRBJ2-7; TRBD2 matches at 8 bases. In germline, CDR1 is SGDLS, CDR2 YYNGEE. The CDR3 loop spans 14 amino acids. Trimming cost V 4 bases and J 3 bases; bases outside gene matches: 6. In DNA, the CDR3 is TGTGCCAGCAGCATAAGCGGGAGCCGCTACGAGCAGTACTTC. It encodes CASSISGSRYEQYF.

The rearrangement links TRBV6-1 to TRBJ1-2; a possible D gene is TRBD1 (6 bases). The CDR3 has 13 amino acids. V gave up 3 bases and J gave up 4 bases, with 9 bases separating them. Germline V gene lookup returns CDR1 MNHNS and CDR2 SASEGT. CDR3 protein: CASSEDRTYGYTF. In DNA, the CDR3 is TGTGCCAGCAGTGAGGACAGAACCTATGGCTACACCTTC.

This sequence joins TRBV10-2 and TRBJ1-5, with a tentative D call TRBD1 (5 bases). In germline, CDR1 is WSHSY, CDR2 SAAADI. V was trimmed by 4 bases and J by 3 bases, leaving 10 bases between them. The CDR3 has 14 amino acids. CDR3 region: CASSGTGINQPQHF. The CDR3 DNA sequence: TGCGCCAGCAGTGGAACAGGTATCAATCAGCCCCAGCATTTT.

This clone was observed at least ten times. The V call is TRBV18, the J call TRBJ2-7; D ambiguous. The CDR3 is 13 amino acids. Trimming left V 2 bases short and J 0 bases short, with 5 bases between. Germline loops: CDR1 KGHSH, CDR2 LQKENI. CDR3 nucleotide sequence: TGTGCCAGCTCACCAGGCCTCTCCTACGAGCAGTACTTC. It translates to CASSPGLSYEQYF.

This clone has just a few counts. CDR3 sequence (DNA): TGTGCCAGCAGCAAGATCTCGACAGGGAGATATGGCTACACCTTC. Translation: CASSKISTGRYGYTF. The chain links TRBV21-1 to TRBJ1-2; the D call TRBD1 from the table was never checked on the DNA. TRBV21-1 is deemed a pseudogene. This CDR3 is built from 15 residues.

This sequence joins TRBV6-5 and TRBJ2-7, with D perhaps matching TRBD1 or TRBD2 (5 bases each). The CDR3 runs to 12 residues. Per the germline V gene, CDR1 is MNHEY and CDR2 is SVGAGI. The V end lost 8 bases, the J end lost 6 bases, and 14 bases lay between the germline ends. The CDR3 is CASGGPWGEQYF. Written as DNA, the CDR3 is TGTGCCAGCGGGGGACCTTGGGGCGAGCAGTACTTC.

This clone was found once. The CDR3 protein is CASSPGPPYNEQFF. The DNA for the CDR3 is TGTGCCAGCTCCCCGGGGCCCCCCTACAATGAGCAGTTCTTC. The rearrangement links TRBV2 to TRBJ2-1; the D call may be TRBD1 or TRBD2 (5 bases each). V was trimmed by 8 bases and J by 2 bases, leaving 13 bases between them. The length of the CDR3 is 14 residues. CDR1 is SNHLY, CDR2 FYNNEI, per germline.

V gene TRBV11-3 combines with J gene TRBJ2-1; 10 positions match TRBD2. The J segment lost 3 bases and the V segment lost 5 bases, leaving 4 bases of the junction unmatched. The V gene's germline CDR1 is SGHNT and CDR2 YENEEA. The CDR3 runs to 15 residues. The CDR3 coding sequence is TGTGCCAGCAGCCTCGGACTAGCGGACTACAATGAGCAGTTCTTC. As protein: CASSLGLADYNEQFF.

This chain connects TRBV19 to TRBJ2-3; 7 nucleotides agree with TRBD1. V gave up 7 bases and J gave up 1 base; unmatched junction bases: 11. The germline CDR1 and CDR2 sequences are LNHDA and SQIVND (reference sequence). CDR3 size: 16 residues. The CDR3 is CASMRTGMLGTDTQYF. The DNA for the CDR3 is TGTGCCAGTATGCGGACAGGAATGCTTGGCACAGATACGCAGTATTTT.

The chain joins TRBV6-6 to TRBJ2-1, with a possible D match to TRBD1 (6 bases). The CDR3 consists of 14 residues. The germline gives CDR1 MNHNY, CDR2 SVGAGI (reference sequence). Trimming stripped 4 bases from V and 5 bases from J, with 12 bases between. The CDR3: CASSSRDTDNEQFF. The CDR3 DNA reads as TGTGCCAGCAGTTCCCGGGACACAGACAATGAGCAGTTCTTC.

The chain joins TRBV5-8 to TRBJ1-1; no clear D. The CDR3 sequence is 15 residues long. Trimming shortened V by 0 bases and J by 1 base, and 10 bases separated the two germline ends. Per the germline V gene, CDR1 is SGHTS and CDR2 is YDEGEE. CDR3 sequence: CASSLGIKQNTEAFF. In DNA form, the CDR3 reads TGTGCCAGCAGCTTGGGAATTAAACAGAACACTGAAGCTTTCTTT.

This sequence joins TRBV4-1 and TRBJ2-5, with TRBD1 identical over 9 bases. The germline gives CDR1 MGHRA, CDR2 YSYEKL. Losses at the gene ends were 1 base for V and 5 bases for J; bases not matched to a gene: 5. The CDR3 sequence is 15 residues long. DNA for the CDR3: TGCGCCAGCAGCCAAGGGGACAGGGTCGGGGAGACCCAGTACTTC. Amino acid sequence: CASSQGDRVGETQYF.

This chain joins TRBV6-1 and TRBJ2-7; D tentatively fits TRBD1 or TRBD2 (6 bases each). The CDR3 loop spans 11 amino acids. Germline assignment: CDR1 MNHNS and CDR2 SASEGT. The germline V and J ends were trimmed by 7 bases and 6 bases, with 10 bases remaining between them. The CDR3: CASTGATEQYF. In DNA, the CDR3 is TGTGCCAGCACGGGGGCGACCGAGCAGTACTTC.

V gene TRBV7-9 combines with J gene TRBJ1-2; 9 positions agree with TRBD1. Germline trimming cut 0 bases from V and 5 bases from J; bases unmatched to any gene: 13. CDR3 length equals 18 residues. Germline assignment: CDR1 SEHNR and CDR2 FQNEAQ (reference sequence). This chain's CDR3 is CASSLALNRDRVLYGYTF. In DNA form, the CDR3 reads TGTGCCAGCAGCTTAGCCCTCAACCGGGACAGGGTGTTATATGGCTACACCTTC. Using reference TRBV7-9 and TRBJ1-2 for the parts outside the CDR3, the full variable domain is DTGVSQNPRHKITKRGQNVTFRCDPISEHNRLYWYRQTLGQGPEFLTYFQNEAQLEKSRLLSDRFSAERPKGSFSTLEIQRTEQGDSAMYLCASSLALNRDRVLYGYTFGSGTRLTVV.

The chain recombines TRBV9 with TRBJ1-1, with a possible D match to TRBD1 (5 bases). The CDR3 is 13 amino acids. V gave up 4 bases and J gave up 4 bases, with 11 bases separating them. CDR1 is SGDLS, CDR2 YYNGEE, per germline. In nucleotides, the CDR3 is TGTGCCAGCAGCCCCCAGACAGTCACTGAAGCTTTCTTT. Encoded protein: CASSPQTVTEAFF. Drawing the rest from reference TRBV9 and TRBJ1-1, the complete variable domain is DSGVTQTPKHLITATGQRVTLRCSPRSGDLSVYWYQQSLDQGLQFLIQYYNGEERAKGNILERFSAQQFPDLHSELNLSSLELGDSALYFCASSPQTVTEAFFGQGTRLTVV.

The chain links TRBV7-3 to TRBJ1-5; D is perhaps TRBD1 (5 bases). V lost 5 bases and J 0 bases, leaving 11 bases between the germline ends. Germline values: CDR1 SGHTA, CDR2 FQGTGA. This CDR3 is 15 amino acids long. CDR3 protein: CASSQTVNSNQPQHF. For the CDR3, the DNA is TGTGCCAGCAGCCAGACAGTTAATAGCAATCAGCCCCAGCATTTT.

This clone was detected a few times. J is TRBJ1-2 and V is TRBV28; 11 bases line up with TRBD1. V trimming: 4 bases; J trimming: 7 bases; junction bases outside the gene matches: 11. This CDR3 spans 16 amino acids. Germline-derived CDR1 and CDR2 are MDHEN and SYDVKM. As DNA, the CDR3 is TGTGCCAGCAGTTCAACGGGACAGGGGGATTATAGTGGCTACACCTTC. Translation: CASSSTGQGDYSGYTF.

This clone was seen a few times. The chain employs TRBV21-1 and TRBJ1-1. TRBV21-1 is listed as a pseudogene. The CDR3 consists of 15 residues. For the CDR3, the DNA is TGTGCCAGCAGCAAGAGAGGGGCCCAGAACACTGAAGCTTTCTTT. Translation: CASSKRGAQNTEAFF.

This sequence joins TRBV4-1 and TRBJ2-1; either TRBD1 or TRBD2 may supply D (6 bases each). Germline V gene sequence: CDR1 MGHRA, CDR2 YSYEKL. The length of the CDR3 is 17 residues. V was shortened by 4 bases and J by 0 bases, with 16 bases between the two germline ends. CDR3 in DNA: TGCGCCAGCAGCCGTGGGGGGCAGCCGAGCTCCTACAATGAGCAGTTCTTC. Amino acid sequence: CASSRGGQPSSYNEQFF.

The chain is built from TRBV5-1 and TRBJ2-6; no firm D call. CDR3 length: 16 amino acids. The V end lost 0 bases, the J end lost 0 bases, and 7 bases lay between the germline ends. The germline CDR1 and CDR2 sequences are SGHRS and YFSETQ. The CDR3 spells CASSLGTLSGANVLTF. The DNA for the CDR3 is TGCGCCAGCAGCTTGGGGACCCTCTCTGGGGCCAACGTCCTGACTTTC.

This rearrangement joins TRBV27 to TRBJ2-7; D may match TRBD1 or TRBD2 (5 bases each). CDR3 length: 14 residues. V dropped 3 bases and J dropped 4 bases, with 13 bases sitting between them. CDR1 and CDR2 (germline): MNHEY, SMNVEV (reference sequence). Here the CDR3 reads CASSFGDATYEQYF. The DNA of the CDR3 is TGTGCCAGCAGTTTCGGGGACGCTACATACGAGCAGTACTTC.